This T cell receptor (beta chain) came from a study of T cell repertoires in cytomegalovirus infection. Whole-study context: Public signatures in TCR beta pointed to CMV infection and matching HLA type. Whole-study results and caveats: HLA-C-restricted CMV-specific TCR beta clonotypes were dominant in the ex vivo response. The cumulative frequency of public TCR beta families identified carriers of CMV plus the relevant HLA.

The CDR3 runs to 15 residues. With V trimmed by 6 bases and J by 4 bases, 9 bases remained unmatched. Germline CDR1 reads SGHTA; CDR2 reads FQGNSA. This clonotype was seen at least ten times. Its target is not known. TCRdb reanalysed the reads using MiXCR and keeps one entry per CDR3 protein. The top ten clones hold roughly 13% of a sample with about 450,000 distinct CDR3 sequences, approximately 31% of them seen once. This receptor was obtained from a human donor in good health (CMV status not recorded). Some clones in this sample may be carry-over from other donors' samples. Input material: PBMCs. The chain uses TRBV7-2 and TRBJ1-5; 7 bases line up with TRBD1. The CDR3 nucleotides are TGTGCCAGCAGTCCAGACAGGGATCGTAATCAGCCCCAGCATTTT. This translates into CASSPDRDRNQPQHF.